This passage covers 5 T cell receptor beta chains from one sample sequenced in a study of Graves' ophthalmopathy and Graves' hyperthyroidism. RNA served as the template for amplifying TCR beta CDR3 regions. An initial RT-PCR round employing HTBI primers preceded a second-round multiplex PCR. Each CDR3 protein is one row after TCRdb ran MiXCR on the multiplex PCR reads. The sample shows about 370,000 distinct CDR3 sequences, roughly a sixth of them seen only once. The specimen was peripheral blood. The source is an adult woman with stable Graves' hyperthyroidism.

Many counts were recorded for this clonotype. V usage is TRBV28 and J usage is TRBJ1-5, with D unresolved. CDR3 length: 13 amino acids. Germline assignment: CDR1 MDHEN and CDR2 SYDVKM. V gave up 2 bases and J gave up 3 bases, with 5 bases separating them. The DNA for the CDR3 is TGTGCCAGCAGTTTACCCGCCAATCAGCCCCAGCATTTT. It encodes CASSLPANQPQHF.

This clonotype was picked up many times. The chain is built from TRBV7-2 and TRBJ1-5; D ambiguous. The CDR3 covers 15 residues. CDR1 is SGHTA, CDR2 FQGNSA, per germline. V lost 2 bases and J lost 3, with 11 bases in between. This CDR3 is CASSLLGNSNQPQHF. In DNA, the CDR3 is TGTGCCAGCAGCTTATTGGGGAACTCCAATCAGCCCCAGCATTTT.

Ten or more counts support this clonotype. The CDR3 loop reads CASSQDVLSSKETQYF. The CDR3 DNA reads TGTGCCAGCAGCCAAGATGTGCTCTCCTCGAAAGAGACCCAGTACTTC. The rearrangement uses TRBV4-2 and TRBJ2-5; unclear D gene. CDR1 is LGHNA, CDR2 YNFKEQ, per germline. Between the trimmed V and J ends, which lost 0 bases and 3 bases, there was a span of 14 bases. The CDR3 covers 16 residues.

This clonotype was picked up many times. The V gene is TRBV29-1, the J gene TRBJ2-5; 9 nucleotides match TRBD1. Losses at the gene ends were 1 base for V and 5 bases for J; bases not matched to a gene: 8. The CDR3 runs to 15 residues. Germline V gene data show CDR1 as SQVTM and CDR2 as ANQGSEA. The CDR3: CSVEGGQGERETQYF. CDR3 in DNA: TGCAGCGTTGAAGGGGGACAGGGTGAGAGGGAGACCCAGTACTTC. Combining the CDR3 with reference TRBV29-1 and TRBJ2-5 gives the whole variable domain SAVISQKPSRDICQRGTSLTIQCQVDSQVTMMFWYRQQPGQSLTLIATANQGSEATYESGFVIDKFPISRPNLTFSTLTVSNMSPEDSSIYLCSVEGGQGERETQYFGPGTRLLVL.

In its sample, this clonotype was seen many times. CDR3 nucleotide sequence: TGTGCCAGCCTTACCCCCCTCCAGGAGAACACTGAAGCTTTCTTT. This codes for CASLTPLQENTEAFF. The chain recombines TRBV28 with TRBJ1-1, with D unresolved. CDR1 is MDHEN and CDR2 is SYDVKM in the germline V gene. Trimming shortened V by 8 bases and J by 1 base, and 17 bases separated the two germline ends. The CDR3 spans 15 residues.